What follows are 10 T cell receptor beta chains derived from one specimen sequenced in a study of CD8 T cells in ankylosing spondylitis (TCRdb year 2017). Library preparation was by 5' RACE. TCRdb names Illumina HiSeq 2500 as the instrument used. Using fastp at Q25 and MiXCR, TCRdb reprocessed the public reads and kept productive beta chains. Rows are combined by CDR3 protein, so each entry shows the most common genes and DNA. Counted in this sample were 250,000 to 300,000 distinct CDR3 sequences; roughly 20% of them appeared once. In total, the top ten clones hold around 7.8% of the sample. The sequencing sample was made of blood, either unsorted or a sorted T cell fraction (not recorded which). Source of these receptors: a male donor with ankylosing spondylitis or in good health (not recorded which).

V usage is TRBV12-3 or TRBV12-4 and J usage is TRBJ1-1; unclear D gene. Trimming removed 7 bases at V and 5 bases at J, with 8 bases between. This CDR3 is 11 amino acids long. CDR3 sequence reads: CASNSMTEAFF. CDR3 sequence (DNA): TGTGCCAGCAACTCGATGACTGAAGCTTTCTTT.

Only a few counts were recorded for this clonotype. The V gene is TRBV5-1, the J gene TRBJ2-1; 9 nucleotides align to TRBD2. The CDR3 is 15 amino acids. Trimming cost V 2 bases and J 5 bases; bases outside gene matches: 5. In germline, CDR1 is SGHRS, CDR2 YFSETQ. The CDR3 region is CASSLDTSGHNEQFF. CDR3 nucleotides: TGCGCCAGCAGCTTAGACACTAGCGGGCACAATGAGCAGTTCTTC.

This clonotype has just a few counts. The chain joins TRBV20-1 to TRBJ2-1; tentatively, D is TRBD2 (6 bases). CDR1 and CDR2 (germline): DFQATT, SNEGSKA (reference sequence). V was trimmed by 6 bases and J by 2 bases, leaving 17 bases between them. The CDR3 has 15 amino acids. The DNA of the CDR3 is TGCAGTGCGACCGGGGGACCCCATCCCTACAATGAGCAGTTCTTC. As protein: CSATGGPHPYNEQFF.

This clonotype was seen a handful of times. J is TRBJ2-5 and V is TRBV5-1; 9 bases line up with TRBD1. The length of the CDR3 is 16 residues. V dropped 3 bases and J dropped 1; count of bases not matched to a gene: 7. Germline V lookup: CDR1 SGHRS, CDR2 YFSETQ. In DNA form, the CDR3 reads TGCGCCAGCAGCTCGCCACAGGGGGCCCCCCAAGAGACCCAGTACTTC. It encodes CASSSPQGAPQETQYF.

This clonotype was observed a handful of times. This rearrangement joins TRBV5-1 to TRBJ2-2; possible D gene TRBD1, 6 bases. V dropped 5 bases and J dropped 6 bases, with 11 bases sitting between them. CDR3 length: 13 amino acids. CDR1 and CDR2 (germline): SGHRS, YFSETQ. The CDR3 is CASSQQGPGELFF. The CDR3 nucleotides read TGCGCCAGCAGTCAACAGGGACCCGGGGAGCTGTTTTTT. The full variable domain, with the rest looked up from reference TRBV5-1 and TRBJ2-2, is KAGVTQTPRYLIKTRGQQVTLSCSPISGHRSVSWYQQTPGQGLQFLFEYFSETQRNKGNFPGRFSGRQFSNSRSEMNVSTLELGDSALYLCASSQQGPGELFFGEGSRLTVL.

The chain links TRBV3-1 to TRBJ2-5; D gene uncertain. Germline V gene data show CDR1 as LGHDT and CDR2 as YNNKEL (reference sequence). The length of the CDR3 is 15 residues. V was shortened by 4 bases and J by 2 bases, with 14 bases between the two germline ends. CDR3 coding DNA: TGTGCCAGCAGCCCATCTCGTACCGGGCAAGAGACCCAGTACTTC. As protein: CASSPSRTGQETQYF.

The chain has TRBV11-1 and TRBJ2-3; 11 positions agree with TRBD1. Germline CDR1 and CDR2: SGHAT and FQDESV (reference sequence). J was trimmed by 2 bases and V by 5 bases; bases with no gene match: 12. The CDR3 spans 18 residues. CDR3 residues: CASSNTRTGGLFTDTQYF. The CDR3 DNA reads TGTGCCAGCAGCAACACCCGGACAGGGGGCCTTTTCACAGATACGCAGTATTTT.

This clonotype was found a few times. V usage is TRBV6-1 and J usage is TRBJ2-1, with a possible D match to TRBD2 (6 bases). The ends were cut back, 5 bases at V and 2 bases at J, with 13 bases in the middle. Per the germline V gene, CDR1 is MNHNS and CDR2 is SASEGT. This CDR3 region has 15 residues. The CDR3 DNA follows: TGTGCCAGCAGTCGGGGGACCGAACCCTACAATGAGCAGTTCTTC. Protein sequence: CASSRGTEPYNEQFF.

This chain's CDR3 is CASSVDRDGTEAFF. CDR3 coding DNA: TGTGCCAGCAGTGTAGACAGGGATGGAACTGAAGCTTTCTTT. The chain couples TRBV6-1 to TRBJ1-1; 7 nucleotides align to TRBD1. The CDR3 loop spans 14 amino acids. The trim removed 4 bases at V and 5 bases at J, leaving 7 bases unmatched. Germline CDR1 is MNHNS and CDR2 is SASEGT.

This clonotype was seen a few times. The V call is TRBV7-3, the J call TRBJ2-5, with TRBD1 matching over 7 bases. The CDR3 contains 16 residues. Per germline, CDR1 SGHTA and CDR2 FQGTGA. V was clipped by 9 bases and J by 4 bases; unmatched bases: 17. The CDR3, as DNA: TGTGCCAGTTCCTTCCAAACAGGGGCCAAAAGAGAGACCCAGTACTTC. Its protein product is CASSFQTGAKRETQYF.